A single sample is the source of the 14 T cell receptor beta chains below, sequenced in a study of T cell responses to AZD1222 COVID-19 vaccine. Profiled with immunoSEQ multiplex PCR; TCRdb holds only in-frame clones, not every one. This sample has about 200,000 clones, with approximately 95% found just once. The material was peripheral blood, obtained 28 days after the second AZD1222 dose. The receptors derive from an adult who received the AZD1222 COVID-19 vaccine.

The genes are TRBV9 and TRBJ1-4; D is unclear. CDR3 length: 15 residues. Trimming removed 0 bases from V and 5 bases from J, with 11 bases in between. From germline, CDR1 is SGDLS and CDR2 YYNGEE. Written as DNA, the CDR3 is TGTGCCAGCAGCGTAGGGGAACCTTCGAATGAAAAACTGTTTTTT. Protein product: CASSVGEPSNEKLFF.

With regard to this clone: The identical CDR3 is also encoded by other nucleotide sequences in the sample. The chain has TRBV3-1 (or the pseudogene TRBV3-2) and TRBJ1-1, with a tentative D call TRBD1 (5 bases). There are 15 residues in the CDR3. Looked up from germline, CDR1 is LGHDT and CDR2 is YNNKEL (reference sequence). V was clipped by 0 bases and J by 5 bases, with 13 bases between them. CDR3 in DNA: TGTGCCAGCAGCCAAGATGGGGGAGGCGGAACTGAAGCTTTCTTT. Amino acids: CASSQDGGGGTEAFF.

The V call is TRBV5-1, the J call TRBJ2-3; 13 positions match TRBD2. V was pared by 7 bases and J by 6 bases, with 11 bases of the junction left unmatched. The CDR3 spans 16 residues. Germline CDR1 SGHRS, CDR2 YFSETQ. The CDR3 DNA reads TGCGCCAGCTGGAAAGGACTAGCGGGGGTCCCCGATACGCAGTATTTT. Its protein is CASWKGLAGVPDTQYF. Looking up the rest from reference TRBV5-1 and TRBJ2-3 gives the full variable domain: KAGVTQTPRYLIKTRGQQVTLSCSPISGHRSVSWYQQTPGQGLQFLFEYFSETQRNKGNFPGRFSGRQFSNSRSEMNVSTLELGDSALYLCASWKGLAGVPDTQYFGPGTRLTVL.

The V and J genes are TRBV3-1 (or the pseudogene TRBV3-2) and TRBJ1-4; D is ambiguous. The CDR3 contains 14 residues. Germline CDR1 is LGHDT and CDR2 is YNNKEL (reference sequence). V lost 2 bases to trimming and J lost 8 bases, with 12 bases between them. As DNA, the CDR3 is TGTGCCAGCAGCCAACCGGAAGTTGGGGAAAAACTGTTTTTT. It yields the protein CASSQPEVGEKLFF.

This CDR3 is CASSLRAKNTEAFF. The CDR3 coding sequence is TGTGCCAGCAGCCTCCGGGCCAAGAACACTGAAGCTTTCTTT. The chain uses TRBV3-1 (or the pseudogene TRBV3-2) and TRBJ1-1; D not certain. Germline CDR1 reads LGHDT; CDR2 reads YNNKEL (reference sequence). V was cut by 4 bases and J by 1 base, with 10 bases left in between. The CDR3 totals 14 residues.

The rearrangement links TRBV3-1 (or the pseudogene TRBV3-2) to TRBJ1-2; D perhaps matches TRBD1 (5 bases). CDR3 size: 14 residues. The ends were cut back, 4 bases at V and 4 bases at J, with 13 bases in the middle. Germline V gene sequence: CDR1 LGHDT, CDR2 YNNKEL (reference sequence). The CDR3 coding sequence is TGTGCCAGCAGCCTGAACTCCGGGACCTATGGCTACACCTTC. The encoded protein is CASSLNSGTYGYTF.

The chain couples TRBV24-1 to TRBJ1-4; 7 nucleotides line up with TRBD1. The germline V gene has CDR1 KGHDR and CDR2 SFDVKD. J gave up 8 bases and V 5 bases, and 4 bases lay outside the gene matches. The CDR3 sequence is 13 residues long. For the CDR3, the DNA is TGTGCCACCAGTGGACAGGGTGGGGAAAAACTGTTTTTT. This codes for CATSGQGGEKLFF.

The count of this clone is one. The gene calls are TRBV5-1 and TRBJ2-2; 8 bases are shared with TRBD1. CDR1 SGHRS and CDR2 YFSETQ come from the germline V gene. The trim removed 3 bases at V and 5 bases at J, leaving 3 bases unmatched. The CDR3 runs to 14 residues. The CDR3, as DNA: TGCGCCAGCAGCTCGCGACAGGGGACCGGGGAGCTGTTTTTT. This codes for CASSSRQGTGELFF.

V gene TRBV10-3 combines with J gene TRBJ1-2, with 7 bases that match TRBD1. The CDR3 covers 12 residues. The V gene's germline CDR1 is ENHRY and CDR2 SYGVKD. After removal of 10 bases from V and 9 bases from J, the junction contained 11 bases not matched to a gene. The CDR3 here is CATRDSGESYTF. Here the CDR3 DNA reads TGTGCCACACGGGACAGCGGAGAAAGCTACACCTTC.

The chain employs TRBV10-1 and TRBJ2-2, with D uncertain. The CDR3 runs to 11 residues. Germline V gene sequence: CDR1 WNHNN, CDR2 SYGVQD (reference sequence). V lost 6 bases, J lost 7 bases, and 6 bases lay in between. The CDR3 protein is CASRSYGELFF. The CDR3 region has the DNA TGCGCCAGCAGATCTTACGGGGAGCTGTTTTTT.

The chain recombines TRBV12-3 or TRBV12-4 with TRBJ1-2, with unresolved D. V shed 6 bases and J shed 5 bases, with 13 bases lying between them. This CDR3 has 13 amino acids. The CDR3 region has the DNA TGTGCCAGCAGCGTCACGGGGTTGTATGGCTACACCTTC. Its translation: CASSVTGLYGYTF.

The J gene is TRBJ2-1, the V gene TRBV30, with 9 positions matching TRBD1. Losses at the gene ends were 4 bases for V and 7 bases for J; bases not matched to a gene: 17. Germline CDR1 is GTSNPN and CDR2 is SVGIG (reference sequence). The CDR3 spans 17 residues. DNA of the CDR3: TGTGCCTGGACCAGGGGCCTAGGAGGACAGGGGAGGAATGAGCAGTTCTTC. It encodes CAWTRGLGGQGRNEQFF.

Only one count was recorded for this clone. V usage is TRBV3-1 (or the pseudogene TRBV3-2) and J usage is TRBJ1-2; 7 bases agree with TRBD1. With 0 bases clipped from V and 7 bases from J, the junction kept 5 bases outside the gene matches. CDR1 is LGHDT and CDR2 is YNNKEL in the germline V gene (reference sequence). The CDR3 extends over 14 amino acids. CDR3 sequence (DNA): TGTGCCAGCAGCCAAGAGTGGACAGGCGGTGGCTACACCTTC. It encodes CASSQEWTGGGYTF.

J is TRBJ2-3 and V is TRBV4-1, with no clear D. V lost 2 bases and J lost 2, with 20 bases in between. CDR3 length: 18 amino acids. Per germline, CDR1 MGHRA and CDR2 YSYEKL. As DNA, the CDR3 is TGCGCCAGCAGCCAAAGCCTACAACTGTCCGGCTTCACAGATACGCAGTATTTT. It codes for CASSQSLQLSGFTDTQYF.